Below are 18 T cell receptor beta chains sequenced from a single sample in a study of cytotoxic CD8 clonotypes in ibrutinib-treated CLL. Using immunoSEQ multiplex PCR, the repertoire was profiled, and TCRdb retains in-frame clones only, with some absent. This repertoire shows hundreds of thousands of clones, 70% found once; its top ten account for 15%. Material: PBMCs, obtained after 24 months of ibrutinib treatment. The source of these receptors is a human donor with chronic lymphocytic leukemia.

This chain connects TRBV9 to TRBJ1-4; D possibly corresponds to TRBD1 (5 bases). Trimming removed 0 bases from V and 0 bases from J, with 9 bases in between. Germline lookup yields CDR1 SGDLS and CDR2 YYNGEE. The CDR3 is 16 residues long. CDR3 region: CASSVDQGSTNEKLFF. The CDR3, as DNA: TGTGCCAGCAGCGTAGACCAGGGCTCAACTAATGAAAAACTGTTTTTT.

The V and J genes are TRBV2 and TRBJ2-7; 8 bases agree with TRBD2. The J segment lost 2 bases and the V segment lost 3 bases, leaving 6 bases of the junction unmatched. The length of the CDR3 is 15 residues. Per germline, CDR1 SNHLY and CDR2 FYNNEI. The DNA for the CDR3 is TGTGCCAGCAGTGATGATGGACTAGCAGCCTACGAGCAGTACTTC. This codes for CASSDDGLAAYEQYF.

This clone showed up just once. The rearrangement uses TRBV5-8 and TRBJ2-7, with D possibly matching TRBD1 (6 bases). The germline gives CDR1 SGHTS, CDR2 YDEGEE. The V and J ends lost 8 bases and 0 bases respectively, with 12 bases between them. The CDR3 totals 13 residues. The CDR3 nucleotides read TGTGCCAGTTCGAAGGGACACTCCTACGAGCAGTACTTC. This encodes CASSKGHSYEQYF.

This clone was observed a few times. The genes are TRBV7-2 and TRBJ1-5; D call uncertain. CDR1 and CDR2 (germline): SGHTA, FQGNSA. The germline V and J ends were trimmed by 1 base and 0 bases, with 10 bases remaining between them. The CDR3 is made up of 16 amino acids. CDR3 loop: CASSLGIVVSNQPQHF. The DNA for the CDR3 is TGTGCCAGCAGCTTAGGGATTGTGGTTAGCAATCAGCCCCAGCATTTT.

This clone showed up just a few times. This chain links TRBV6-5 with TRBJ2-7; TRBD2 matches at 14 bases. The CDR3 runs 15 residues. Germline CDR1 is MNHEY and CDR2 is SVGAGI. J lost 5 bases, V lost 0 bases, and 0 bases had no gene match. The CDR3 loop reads CASSYSGLAGDEQYF. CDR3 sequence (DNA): TGTGCCAGCAGTTACTCGGGACTAGCGGGAGACGAGCAGTACTTC.

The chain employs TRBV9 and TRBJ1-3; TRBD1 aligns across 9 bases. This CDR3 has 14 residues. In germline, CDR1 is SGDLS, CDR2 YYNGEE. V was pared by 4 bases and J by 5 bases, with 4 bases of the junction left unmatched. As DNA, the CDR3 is TGTGCCAGCAGCTTTGGGACAGGGAGAAACACCATATATTTT. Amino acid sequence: CASSFGTGRNTIYF.

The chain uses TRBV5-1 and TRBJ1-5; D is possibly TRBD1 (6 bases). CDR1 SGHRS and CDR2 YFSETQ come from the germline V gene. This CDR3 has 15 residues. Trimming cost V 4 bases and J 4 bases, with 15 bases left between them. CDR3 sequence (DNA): TGCGCCAGCAGCCCGGCGGACAGCAAGAATCAGCCCCAGCATTTT. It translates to CASSPADSKNQPQHF. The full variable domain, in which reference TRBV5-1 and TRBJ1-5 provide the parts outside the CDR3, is KAGVTQTPRYLIKTRGQQVTLSCSPISGHRSVSWYQQTPGQGLQFLFEYFSETQRNKGNFPGRFSGRQFSNSRSEMNVSTLELGDSALYLCASSPADSKNQPQHFGDGTRLSIL.

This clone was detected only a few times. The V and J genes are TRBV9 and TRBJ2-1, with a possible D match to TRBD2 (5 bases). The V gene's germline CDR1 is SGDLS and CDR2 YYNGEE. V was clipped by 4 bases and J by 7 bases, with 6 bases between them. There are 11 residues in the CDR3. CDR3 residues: CASSLANEQFF. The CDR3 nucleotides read TGTGCCAGCAGCCTAGCAAATGAGCAGTTCTTC.

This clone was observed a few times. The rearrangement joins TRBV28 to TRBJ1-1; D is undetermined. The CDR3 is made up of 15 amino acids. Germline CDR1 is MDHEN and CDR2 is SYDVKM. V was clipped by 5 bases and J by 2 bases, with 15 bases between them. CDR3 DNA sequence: TGTGCCAGCAGTCGACTCCGGGGTGGAAACACTGAAGCTTTCTTT. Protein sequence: CASSRLRGGNTEAFF.

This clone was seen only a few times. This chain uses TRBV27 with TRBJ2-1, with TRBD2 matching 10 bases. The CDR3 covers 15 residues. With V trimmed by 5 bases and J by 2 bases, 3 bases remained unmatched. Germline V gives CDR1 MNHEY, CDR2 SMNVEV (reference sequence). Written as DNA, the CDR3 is TGTGCCAGCAGTATGCTAGCGGGAGCCTACAATGAGCAGTTCTTC. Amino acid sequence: CASSMLAGAYNEQFF.

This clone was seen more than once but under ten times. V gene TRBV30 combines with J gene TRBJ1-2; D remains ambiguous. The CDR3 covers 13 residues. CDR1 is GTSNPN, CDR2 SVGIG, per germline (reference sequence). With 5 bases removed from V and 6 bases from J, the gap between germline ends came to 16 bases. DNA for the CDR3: TGTGCCTGGTGGGCCTCGGCAGCTCATGGCTACACCTTC. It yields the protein CAWWASAAHGYTF. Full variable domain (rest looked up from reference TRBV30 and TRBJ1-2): SQTIHQWPATLVQPVGSPLSLECTVEGTSNPNLYWYRQAAGRGLQLLFYSVGIGQISSEVPQNLSASRPQDRQFILSSKKLLLSDSGFYLCAWWASAAHGYTFGSGTRLTVV.

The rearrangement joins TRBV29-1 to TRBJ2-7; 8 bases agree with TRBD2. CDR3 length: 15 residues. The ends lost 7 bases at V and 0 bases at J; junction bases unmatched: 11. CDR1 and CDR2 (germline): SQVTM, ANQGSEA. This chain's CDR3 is CSALGSGALSYEQYF. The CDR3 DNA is TGCAGCGCCTTGGGTAGCGGGGCCCTCTCCTACGAGCAGTACTTC.

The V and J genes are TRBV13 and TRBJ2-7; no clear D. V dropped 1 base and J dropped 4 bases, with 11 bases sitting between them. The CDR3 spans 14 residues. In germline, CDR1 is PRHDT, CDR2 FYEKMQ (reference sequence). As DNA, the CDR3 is TGTGCCAGCAGCTTAGAGGGCTACACATACGAGCAGTACTTC. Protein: CASSLEGYTYEQYF.

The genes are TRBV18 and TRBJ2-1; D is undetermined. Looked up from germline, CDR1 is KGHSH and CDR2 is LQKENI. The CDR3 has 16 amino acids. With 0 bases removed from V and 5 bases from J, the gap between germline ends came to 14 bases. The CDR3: CASSPPLGSRNNEQFF. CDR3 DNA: TGTGCCAGCTCACCACCGTTAGGGTCCAGGAACAATGAGCAGTTCTTC.

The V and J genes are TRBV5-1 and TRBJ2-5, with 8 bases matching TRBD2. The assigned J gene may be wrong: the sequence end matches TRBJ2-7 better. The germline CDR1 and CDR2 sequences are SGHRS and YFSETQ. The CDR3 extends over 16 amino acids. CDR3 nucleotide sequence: TGCGCCAGCAGCTTGGTCGAGGCGGGAGGCCACTACGAGCAGTACTTC. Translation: CASSLVEAGGHYEQYF.

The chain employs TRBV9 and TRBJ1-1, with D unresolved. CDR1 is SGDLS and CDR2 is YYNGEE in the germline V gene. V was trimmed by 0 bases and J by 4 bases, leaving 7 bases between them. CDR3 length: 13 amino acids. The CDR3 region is CASSVAWGTEAFF. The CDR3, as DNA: TGTGCCAGCAGCGTAGCTTGGGGCACTGAAGCTTTCTTT. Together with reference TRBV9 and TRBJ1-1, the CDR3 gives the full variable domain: DSGVTQTPKHLITATGQRVTLRCSPRSGDLSVYWYQQSLDQGLQFLIQYYNGEERAKGNILERFSAQQFPDLHSELNLSSLELGDSALYFCASSVAWGTEAFFGQGTRLTVV.

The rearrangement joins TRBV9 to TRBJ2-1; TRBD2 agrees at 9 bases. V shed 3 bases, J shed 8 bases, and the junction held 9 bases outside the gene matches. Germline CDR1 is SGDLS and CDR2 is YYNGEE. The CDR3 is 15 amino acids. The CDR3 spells CASSASSGSMDEQFF. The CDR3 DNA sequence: TGTGCCAGCAGCGCCAGTAGCGGGAGCATGGATGAGCAGTTCTTC.

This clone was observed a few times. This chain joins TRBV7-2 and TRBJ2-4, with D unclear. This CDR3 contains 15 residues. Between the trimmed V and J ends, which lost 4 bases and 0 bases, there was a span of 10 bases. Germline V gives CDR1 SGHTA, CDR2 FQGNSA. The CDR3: CASSSRGLAKNIQYF. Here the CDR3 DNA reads TGTGCCAGCAGCTCGAGAGGATTAGCCAAAAACATTCAGTACTTC.